This passage covers 25 T cell receptor beta chains from one sample sequenced in a study of control samples from healthy donors and cancer patients. The table came from immunoSEQ multiplex PCR; TCRdb's copy has only in-frame clones and leaves some out. The data hold over 150,000 clones, with 75% to 95% observed a single time. The sequencing sample was made of blood. These receptors came from a woman aged 40 to 49 in good health.

The chain joins TRBV4-1 to TRBJ1-1; TRBD1 agrees at 8 bases. This CDR3 spans 15 amino acids. The V and J ends lost 2 bases and 4 bases, in that order; junction bases with no gene match: 6. Germline assignment: CDR1 MGHRA and CDR2 YSYEKL. The CDR3 bases are TGCGCCAGCAGCCAATCAGGGGGCTGGGGCACTGAAGCTTTCTTT. This encodes CASSQSGGWGTEAFF.

The chain carries TRBV11-3 and TRBJ2-2; TRBD2 aligns across 7 bases. This CDR3 spans 13 amino acids. Germline-derived CDR1 and CDR2 are SGHNT and YENEEA. V lost 8 bases to trimming and J lost 3 bases; unmatched junction nucleotides: 3. The CDR3 spells CASRAGDTGELFF. The CDR3 DNA reads TGTGCCAGCCGGGCGGGGGACACCGGGGAGCTGTTTTTT.

The chain combines TRBV5-1 with TRBJ2-3; D not certain. The germline V and J ends were trimmed by 0 bases and 1 base, with 9 bases remaining between them. This CDR3 is built from 15 residues. Germline lookup yields CDR1 SGHRS and CDR2 YFSETQ. The CDR3 is CASSLGSAGTDTQYF. CDR3 in DNA: TGCGCCAGCAGCTTGGGGTCGGCTGGCACAGATACGCAGTATTTT. Combining the CDR3 with reference TRBV5-1 and TRBJ2-3 gives the whole variable domain KAGVTQTPRYLIKTRGQQVTLSCSPISGHRSVSWYQQTPGQGLQFLFEYFSETQRNKGNFPGRFSGRQFSNSRSEMNVSTLELGDSALYLCASSLGSAGTDTQYFGPGTRLTVL.

The chain employs TRBV10-3 and TRBJ2-3; 11 nucleotides line up with TRBD2. CDR3 size: 17 residues. Germline-derived CDR1 and CDR2 are ENHRY and SYGVKD. After removal of 6 bases from V and 0 bases from J, the junction contained 8 bases not matched to a gene. CDR3 sequence (DNA): TGTGCCATCAGCGCAGTTAGCGGGGGGGTTAGCACAGATACGCAGTATTTT. It codes for CAISAVSGGVSTDTQYF.

The J gene is TRBJ1-5, the V gene TRBV15; D might be TRBD1 (6 bases). Germline CDR1 LNHNV, CDR2 YYDKDF (reference sequence). There are 17 residues in the CDR3. V was cut by 0 bases and J by 0 bases, with 12 bases left in between. CDR3 sequence reads: CATSRDPGAYSNQPQHF. The CDR3 coding sequence is TGTGCCACCAGCAGAGATCCGGGGGCTTATAGCAATCAGCCCCAGCATTTT. The whole variable domain, remainder taken from reference TRBV15 and TRBJ1-5, is DAMVIQNPRYQVTQFGKPVTLSCSQTLNHNVMYWYQQKSSQAPKLLFHYYDKDFNNEADTPDNFQSRRPNTSFCFLDIRSPGLGDTAMYLCATSRDPGAYSNQPQHFGDGTRLSIL.

The gene calls are TRBV6-5 and TRBJ1-5, with D possibly TRBD1 on 5 matching bases. Germline CDR1 is MNHEY and CDR2 is SVGAGI. V was cut by 4 bases and J by 5 bases, with 18 bases left in between. This CDR3 is built from 16 residues. The DNA for the CDR3 is TGTGCCAGCAGTTTCGAGACCCCGACAGAACATCAGCCCCAGCATTTT. It codes for CASSFETPTEHQPQHF.

In this sample, this clone turned up once. The CDR3 here is CASSQDNRGSGANVLTF. The CDR3 DNA sequence: TGTGCCAGCAGCCAAGATAATAGAGGCTCCGGGGCCAACGTCCTGACTTTC. The chain joins TRBV3-1 (or the pseudogene TRBV3-2) to TRBJ2-6; no definite D call. Between the trimmed V and J ends, which lost 0 bases and 4 bases, there was a span of 13 bases. Germline values: CDR1 LGHDT, CDR2 YNNKEL (reference sequence). This CDR3 contains 17 residues.

The chain has TRBV5-1 and TRBJ1-1; D not certain. V was shortened by 2 bases and J by 0 bases, with 5 bases between the two germline ends. This CDR3 contains 13 residues. Germline lookup yields CDR1 SGHRS and CDR2 YFSETQ. The CDR3 DNA follows: TGCGCCAGCAGCTTCAGCGTGAACACTGAAGCTTTCTTT. Protein product: CASSFSVNTEAFF.

This clone has only one observation. The genes are TRBV11-1 and TRBJ2-3; D possibly uses TRBD1 or TRBD2 (6 bases each). The germline CDR1 and CDR2 sequences are SGHAT and FQDESV (reference sequence). This CDR3 is built from 16 residues. Trimming cost V 0 bases and J 2 bases, with 12 bases left between them. CDR3 coding DNA: TGTGCCAGCAGCTTAGCGGGGGGCGCGAACACAGATACGCAGTATTTT. Translating gives CASSLAGGANTDTQYF. Supplemented by reference TRBV11-1 and TRBJ2-3, the full variable domain reads EAEVAQSPRYKITEKSQAVAFWCDPISGHATLYWYRQILGQGPELLVQFQDESVVDDSQLPKDRFSAERLKGVDSTLKIQPAELGDSAMYLCASSLAGGANTDTQYFGPGTRLTVL.

The chain employs TRBV6-1 and TRBJ1-6, with a possible D match to TRBD1 (5 bases). Trimming took off 3 bases at V and 0 bases at J, with 9 bases between the two ends. The CDR3 extends over 16 amino acids. Per germline, CDR1 MNHNS and CDR2 SASEGT. This chain's CDR3 is CASSDDRSSYNSPLHF. CDR3 DNA: TGTGCCAGCAGTGATGACAGAAGCTCCTATAATTCACCCCTCCACTTT.

DNA for the CDR3: TGTGCCAGTAGTACCCTTCAGACTGACTATGGCTACACCTTC. Its protein product is CASSTLQTDYGYTF. V gene TRBV19 combines with J gene TRBJ1-2; D uncertain. V was clipped by 4 bases and J by 3 bases, with 12 bases between them. This CDR3 contains 14 residues. CDR1 LNHDA and CDR2 SQIVND come from the germline V gene (reference sequence).

V and J are TRBV6-5 and TRBJ1-1, with D possibly matching TRBD1 (5 bases). Germline CDR1 MNHEY, CDR2 SVGAGI. V dropped 2 bases and J dropped 4 bases, with 14 bases sitting between them. The CDR3 runs 15 residues. As DNA, the CDR3 is TGTGCCAGCAGTTACGGTCGTGCGGGGGGCACTGAAGCTTTCTTT. As protein: CASSYGRAGGTEAFF.

The chain is built from TRBV5-1 and TRBJ2-3, with TRBD1 identical over 8 bases. CDR1 and CDR2 (germline): SGHRS, YFSETQ. J was trimmed by 2 bases and V by 4 bases; bases with no gene match: 6. The CDR3 spans 15 residues. The CDR3 is CASSDYRGDTDTQYF. For the CDR3, the DNA is TGCGCCAGCAGCGATTACAGGGGGGACACAGATACGCAGTATTTT.

The genes are TRBV19 and TRBJ1-1; no clear D gene. Looked up from germline, CDR1 is LNHDA and CDR2 is SQIVND (reference sequence). The CDR3 consists of 13 residues. Trimming left V 2 bases short and J 6 bases short, with 10 bases between. The CDR3 protein is CASSILNRAEAFF. The DNA of the CDR3 is TGTGCCAGTAGTATACTAAACAGAGCTGAAGCTTTCTTT.

This chain connects TRBV28 to TRBJ1-6; D is possibly TRBD1 (5 bases). V was shortened by 2 bases and J by 18 bases, with 17 bases between the two germline ends. Germline V lookup: CDR1 MDHEN, CDR2 SYDVKM. This CDR3 spans 13 amino acids. The CDR3 sequence is CASSLKISGGSHF. The DNA of the CDR3 is TGTGCCAGCAGTTTAAAGATTTCTGGGGGGAGCCACTTT.

V usage is TRBV3-1 (or the pseudogene TRBV3-2) and J usage is TRBJ2-3; D remains unclear. Germline V gene lookup returns CDR1 LGHDT and CDR2 YNNKEL (reference sequence). The V gene lost 6 bases and the J gene lost 4 bases, with 11 bases spanning the gap. The CDR3 is 13 residues long. CDR3: CASRTEIPDTQYF. CDR3 nucleotides: TGTGCCAGCAGGACTGAAATTCCAGATACGCAGTATTTT.

In its sample, this clone was seen once. The chain combines TRBV10-1 with TRBJ1-6; D is ambiguous. The V end was cut by 4 bases, the J end by 9 bases, with 10 bases between. The CDR3 consists of 13 residues. The V gene's germline CDR1 is WNHNN and CDR2 SYGVQD (reference sequence). CDR3 amino acids: CASSASWISPLHF. CDR3 sequence (DNA): TGCGCCAGCAGTGCCAGTTGGATTTCACCCCTCCACTTT.

The genes are TRBV5-1 and TRBJ2-7, with D tentatively TRBD1 or TRBD2 (5 bases each). V lost 1 base, J lost 3 bases, and 14 bases lay in between. The CDR3 consists of 15 residues. Germline V gene lookup returns CDR1 SGHRS and CDR2 YFSETQ. The CDR3 sequence: CASSLFAGTDYEQYF. The CDR3, as DNA: TGCGCCAGCAGCTTGTTTGCCGGGACGGACTACGAGCAGTACTTC. Complete variable domain (other parts from reference TRBV5-1 and TRBJ2-7): KAGVTQTPRYLIKTRGQQVTLSCSPISGHRSVSWYQQTPGQGLQFLFEYFSETQRNKGNFPGRFSGRQFSNSRSEMNVSTLELGDSALYLCASSLFAGTDYEQYFGPGTRLTVT.

Remarks on this clone: The sample contains more than one DNA sequence encoding this CDR3. V is TRBV12-3 or TRBV12-4 and J is TRBJ2-7; TRBD2 might be the D (6 bases). Trimming pared 3 bases from V and 7 bases from J, leaving 7 bases between. The CDR3 has 11 residues. The CDR3 DNA is TGTGCCAGCAGTTTGAGCGGGGAGCAGTACTTC. Protein sequence: CASSLSGEQYF.

The J gene is TRBJ2-5, the V gene TRBV4-1; 7 bases are shared with TRBD1. Germline CDR1 MGHRA, CDR2 YSYEKL. This CDR3 comprises 15 residues. V was pared by 5 bases and J by 5 bases, with 11 bases of the junction left unmatched. CDR3 in DNA: TGCGCCAGCAGCTTCCGGACAGGTTTGATGGAGACCCAGTACTTC. This encodes CASSFRTGLMETQYF.

The genes are TRBV6-1 and TRBJ1-5; D unclear. The germline gives CDR1 MNHNS, CDR2 SASEGT. The ends were cut back, 2 bases at V and 5 bases at J, with 13 bases in the middle. The CDR3 spans 15 residues. The CDR3 region is CASSESYSTYQPQHF. CDR3 DNA sequence: TGTGCCAGCAGTGAATCGTACAGCACATATCAGCCCCAGCATTTT.

This chain uses TRBV5-1 with TRBJ1-6; no clear D. V lost 2 bases and J lost 8, with 8 bases in between. The length of the CDR3 is 13 residues. Germline V gene lookup returns CDR1 SGHRS and CDR2 YFSETQ. The CDR3 spells CASSFSTDSPLHF. CDR3 in DNA: TGCGCCAGCAGCTTTTCAACCGATTCACCCCTCCACTTT.

The chain couples TRBV5-4 to TRBJ2-3; 11 bases agree with TRBD2. This CDR3 is 18 amino acids long. Losses at the gene ends were 0 bases for V and 0 bases for J; bases not matched to a gene: 6. Germline V gene lookup returns CDR1 SGHNT and CDR2 YYREEE (reference sequence). The CDR3 region is CASSLVSGGAASTDTQYF. For the CDR3, the DNA is TGTGCCAGCAGCTTGGTTAGCGGGGGGGCTGCTAGCACAGATACGCAGTATTTT.

This chain's CDR3 is CAISETGQVSYEQYF. CDR3 DNA: TGTGCCATCAGTGAGACGGGACAGGTATCCTACGAGCAGTACTTC. This chain connects TRBV10-3 to TRBJ2-7; TRBD1 matches 8 bases. In germline, CDR1 is ENHRY, CDR2 SYGVKD. CDR3 length equals 15 residues. V trimming: 2 bases; J trimming: 1 base; junction bases outside the gene matches: 4.

With regard to this clone: Other DNA sequences in this sample translate to the same CDR3. For the CDR3, the DNA is TGTGCCAGCAGCTCCCTTCGGGAGCAGTACTTC. Protein product: CASSSLREQYF. The chain couples TRBV7-9 to TRBJ2-7, with unresolved D. Trimming took 4 bases from V and 7 from J, leaving 8 bases between them. CDR1 SEHNR and CDR2 FQNEAQ come from the germline V gene (reference sequence). The CDR3 loop spans 11 amino acids.